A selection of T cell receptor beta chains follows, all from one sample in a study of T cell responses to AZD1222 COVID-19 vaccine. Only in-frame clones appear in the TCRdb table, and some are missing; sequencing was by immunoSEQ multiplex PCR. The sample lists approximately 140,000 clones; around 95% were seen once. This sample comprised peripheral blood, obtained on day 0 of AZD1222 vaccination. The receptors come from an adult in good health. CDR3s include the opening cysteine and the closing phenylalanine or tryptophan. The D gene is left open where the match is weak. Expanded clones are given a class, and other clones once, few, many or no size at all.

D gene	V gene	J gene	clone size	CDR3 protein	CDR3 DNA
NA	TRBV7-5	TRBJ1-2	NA	CARSLVGAHYGYTF	TGTGCCAGAAGCTTAGTAGGGGCCCACTATGGCTACACCTTC
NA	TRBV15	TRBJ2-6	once	CATSRFPVTGANVLTF	TGTGCCACCAGCAGGTTTCCGGTAACCGGGGCCAACGTCCTGACTTTC
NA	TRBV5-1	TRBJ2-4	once	CASSLGGLAKNIQYF	TGCGCCAGCAGCTTGGGGGGACTAGCCAAAAACATTCAGTACTTC
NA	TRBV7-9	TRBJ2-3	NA	CASSPQRSPDTQYF	TGTGCCAGCAGCCCGCAACGTTCGCCAGATACGCAGTATTTT
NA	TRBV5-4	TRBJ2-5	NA	CASSFLGRGGYQETQYF	TGTGCCAGCAGCTTCCTGGGCAGGGGGGGGTACCAAGAGACCCAGTACTTC
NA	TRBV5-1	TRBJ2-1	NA	CASSLALGRVDEQFF	TGCGCCAGCAGCCTAGCCTTAGGGCGGGTCGATGAGCAGTTCTTC
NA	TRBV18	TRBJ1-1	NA	CASSPSNLNTEAFF	TGTGCCAGCTCACCCTCAAATCTGAACACTGAAGCTTTCTTT
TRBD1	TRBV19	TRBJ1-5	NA	CASSIPGQGAQSAQPQHF	TGTGCCAGTAGTATCCCGGGACAGGGGGCTCAGTCGGCGCAGCCCCAGCATTTT
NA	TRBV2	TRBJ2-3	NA	CASNRGPTTDTQYF	TGTGCCAGCAATAGGGGACCGACCACAGATACGCAGTATTTT
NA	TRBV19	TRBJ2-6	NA	CASSIAQGNFLAGANVLTF	TGTGCCAGTAGTATAGCGCAGGGGAATTTTTTAGCTGGGGCCAACGTCCTGACTTTC
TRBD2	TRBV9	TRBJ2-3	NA	CASSARTEGLAGTRFDTQYF	TGTGCCAGCAGCGCACGAACCGAGGGACTAGCGGGAACCCGGTTTGATACGCAGTATTTT
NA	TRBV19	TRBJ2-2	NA	CASSIRSGGNTGELFF	TGTGCCAGTAGTATACGTAGCGGAGGGAACACCGGGGAGCTGTTTTTT
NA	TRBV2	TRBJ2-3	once	CASTSGLTDTQYF	TGTGCCAGCACGAGCGGTCTCACAGATACGCAGTATTTT
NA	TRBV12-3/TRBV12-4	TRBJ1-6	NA	CASRTNRDSPLHF	TGTGCCAGCAGGACCAACAGGGATTCACCCCTCCACTTT
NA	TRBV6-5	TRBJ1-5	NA	CASSYSENQPQHF	TGTGCCAGCAGTTATTCCGAGAATCAGCCCCAGCATTTT
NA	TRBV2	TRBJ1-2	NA	CASQLIGPGYTF	TGTGCCAGCCAATTGATAGGCCCGGGCTACACCTTC
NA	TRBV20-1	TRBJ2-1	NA	CSAPRLNEQFF	TGCAGTGCTCCTAGATTAAATGAGCAGTTCTTC